This T cell receptor (beta chain) is from a study of T cells in Graves' hyperthyroidism and ophthalmopathy. Study-wide findings and caveats: Patients with ophthalmopathy were separated from those with stable hyperthyroidism by a 13 V-J model. Most thyroid clonotypes expanded above 0.001 were also detected in blood.

The CDR3 has 14 residues. V trimming: 3 bases; J trimming: 1 base; junction bases outside the gene matches: 4. CDR1 is DFQATT and CDR2 is SNEGSKA in the germline V gene (reference sequence). This clonotype has ten or more counts. No antigen is known for it. Researchers defined stable Graves' hyperthyroidism as no ophthalmopathy progression within 18 months. Orbital computed tomography and thyroid ultrasound, together with serum TRAb and thyroxine and clinical symptoms, were used for diagnoses. TCR beta CDR3 sequences were amplified from RNA transcripts. Researchers ran a first-round RT-PCR on the TCR CDR3 using the HTBI primer set. Each CDR3 protein is one row after TCRdb ran MiXCR on the multiplex PCR reads. Among about 560,000 distinct CDR3 sequences, approximately 14% were seen once, and the ten largest hold about 7%.

Sequencing was done on a sample of blood. This chain connects TRBV20-1 to TRBJ2-7; 9 bases are a match to TRBD1. This receptor was taken from a woman in her twenties or thirties with Graves' hyperthyroidism. This CDR3 reads CSARTGQGSYEQYF. The CDR3 DNA reads TGCAGTGCTAGGACGGGACAGGGATCCTACGAGCAGTACTTC.